One sample yielded the 7 T cell receptor delta chains listed below, sequenced in a study of delta chains in infants with herpesvirus infections (TCRdb year 2023). The protocol used for the library was RT-PCR. Sequencing took place on an Illumina MiSeq. To generate TCR cDNA, RNA from PBMC was reverse transcribed using SuperScript II together with primers specific for the gamma chain and the delta chain. Identical DNA sequences were merged into single rows after TCRdb reprocessed the public reads with CATT. The sample table holds roughly 1,700 delta-chain clones, of which roughly 6.7% were seen once. The top ten clones comprise around 3.4% of the sample. Sequencing used peripheral blood, obtained at time point 1 of longitudinal follow-up. The origin of the receptors is a human donor who was a Ugandan infant, either HIV-exposed or HIV-unexposed (not recorded which).

In this sample, this clone turned up a few times. The chain couples TRDV2 to TRDJ1; perhaps TRDD2 as D (8 bases). The CDR3 consists of 19 residues. The germline V gene encodes CDR1 GEAIGNYY and CDR2 EKD. V lost 3 bases and J 4 bases, leaving 29 bases between the germline ends. The CDR3 loop is CACDWNFLRLGATLDKLIF. The CDR3 bases are TGTGCCTGTGACTGGAACTTCCTACGTCTGGGGGCTACACTCGATAAACTCATCTTT.

This clone is large in the sample. The J gene is TRDJ1, the V gene TRDV1; 8 bases fit TRDD3. From germline, CDR1 is TSWWSYY and CDR2 QGS. Trimming took 9 bases from V and 2 from J; bases not matched to a gene: 20. This CDR3 is 18 amino acids long. The CDR3 bases are TGTGCTCTCCCGCTCACCCTTCCCGGCACTGGGGGGACCGATAAACTCATCTTT. This translates into CALPLTLPGTGGTDKLIF.

Within the sample, this clone is large. This sequence joins TRDV1 and TRDJ1; D unclear. Germline assignment: CDR1 TSWWSYY and CDR2 QGS. V lost 1 base, J lost 5 bases, and 32 bases lay in between. CDR3 length equals 21 residues. As DNA, the CDR3 is TGTGCTCTTGGGGAACCGCCCTCGTCGCCCTCGCCGAGGTATGAGGCGGATAAACTCATCTTT. It translates to CALGEPPSSPSPRYEADKLIF.

Relative to its sample, this clone is medium-sized. CDR3 in amino acids: CACDILGEALTAQLFF. The CDR3 DNA sequence: TGTGCCTGTGACATACTGGGGGAAGCTTTGACAGCACAACTCTTCTTT. The rearrangement joins TRDV2 to TRDJ2, with 9 bases aligning to TRDD3. This CDR3 has 16 amino acids. After removal of 2 bases from V and 0 bases from J, the junction contained 3 bases not matched to a gene. The V gene's germline CDR1 is GEAIGNYY and CDR2 EKD.

This clone counts as large. This CDR3 is also generated by other DNA sequences in the sample. The chain links TRDV1 to TRDJ1; 7 nucleotides align to TRDD3. CDR3 length equals 22 residues. V shed 0 bases, J shed 5 bases, and the junction held 27 bases outside the gene matches. In germline, CDR1 is TSWWSYY, CDR2 QGS. CDR3 sequence: CALGELAPHDFDWGLGGDKLIF. In DNA form, the CDR3 reads TGTGCTCTTGGGGAACTAGCCCCCCATGATTTTGACTGGGGTCTAGGGGGGGATAAACTCATCTTT.

In its sample, this clone ranks as medium-sized. The CDR3 region is CACDRSPSPPPLSLGAFGYTDKLIF. The CDR3 DNA reads as TGTGCCTGTGACCGAAGCCCATCTCCGCCTCCCCTTAGCCTGGGGGCCTTCGGGTACACCGATAAACTCATCTTT. This chain links TRDV2 with TRDJ1; TRDD3 agrees at 7 bases. The CDR3 sequence is 25 residues long. Germline V gene lookup returns CDR1 GEAIGNYY and CDR2 EKD. V lost 3 bases to trimming and J lost 0 bases; unmatched junction nucleotides: 36.

This clone was picked up a small number of times. A much larger clonotype is one base distant, so this may be a read error. The chain combines TRDV1 with TRDJ1, with TRDD3 matching over 11 bases. The V gene's germline CDR1 is TSWWSYY and CDR2 QGS. There are 18 residues in the CDR3. CDR3 sequence reads: CALGENRAGGYYTDKPIF. DNA of the CDR3: TGTGCTCTTGGGGAAAACCGGGCTGGGGGATACTACACCGATAAACCCATCTTT.